These T cell receptor beta chains were read from a single sample in a study of blood T cell repertoires in COVID-19. The assay was immunoSEQ multiplex PCR, and TCRdb's table has in-frame clones only and misses some. Of tens of thousands of clones detected, 84% appear once; the ten largest clones hold around a quarter. Sequences were obtained from peripheral blood. The receptor source for this set is a man in his fifties or sixties with acute or convalescent COVID-19. The CDR3 runs from the conserved cysteine through the conserved F or W. The D gene is left open where the match is weak. The size entry is marked missing in some rows and otherwise reads once, few, many or a size class.

V gene	clone size	CDR3 length	J gene	D gene	CDR3 DNA	CDR3 protein
TRBV7-2	NA	15	TRBJ2-2	TRBD1	TGTGCCAGCAGCGTTACAGGGGCGAACACCGGGGAGCTGTTTTTT	CASSVTGANTGELFF
TRBV5-1	few	14	TRBJ1-5	TRBD1	TGCGCCAGCAGCTTGGCAGGGGGTGGTCAGCCCCAGCATTTT	CASSLAGGGQPQHF
TRBV13	NA	15	TRBJ1-4	NA	TGTGCCAGCAGCGACCAAACGGCGGTACATGAAAAACTGTTTTTT	CASSDQTAVHEKLFF
TRBV27	few	14	TRBJ1-1	NA	TGTGCCAGCAGTTTATGGAGTCGGGAAGGGAAGGCTTTCTTT	CASSLWSREGKAFF
TRBV5-6	NA	11	TRBJ2-2	NA	TGTGCCAGCAGCTTGCGCGGGGAGCTGTTTTTT	CASSLRGELFF
TRBV5-1	NA	15	TRBJ2-2	NA	TGCGCCAGCAGCTTGGGACTTAGTAGAGACGGGGAGCTGTTTTTT	CASSLGLSRDGELFF
TRBV7-6	NA	16	TRBJ1-1	NA	TGTGCCAGCAGCTTAGGGCGGGCAGGGGCAGGAGCTGAAGCTTTCTTT	CASSLGRAGAGAEAFF
TRBV6-1	NA	18	TRBJ2-5	TRBD2	TGTGCCAGCAGTGCTACCCCCTTCTCCGGGGGGGCCGGGGAGACCCAGTACTTC	CASSATPFSGGAGETQYF
TRBV18	NA	14	TRBJ1-2	TRBD1	TGTGCCAGCTCACCCGGGACAGCTAACTATGGCTACACCTTC	CASSPGTANYGYTF
TRBV2	once	14	TRBJ2-1	TRBD2	TGTGCCAGCAGTGTTAGCGGGGGGGCCACTGAGCAGTTCTTC	CASSVSGGATEQFF
TRBV28	NA	12	TRBJ1-2	TRBD1	TGTGCCAGCAGTTTAAGGGACAGGCCCCACACCTTC	CASSLRDRPHTF
TRBV13	NA	13	TRBJ2-1	NA	TGTGCCAGCAGCTTAGCAGCTAGGAATGAGCAGTTCTTC	CASSLAARNEQFF